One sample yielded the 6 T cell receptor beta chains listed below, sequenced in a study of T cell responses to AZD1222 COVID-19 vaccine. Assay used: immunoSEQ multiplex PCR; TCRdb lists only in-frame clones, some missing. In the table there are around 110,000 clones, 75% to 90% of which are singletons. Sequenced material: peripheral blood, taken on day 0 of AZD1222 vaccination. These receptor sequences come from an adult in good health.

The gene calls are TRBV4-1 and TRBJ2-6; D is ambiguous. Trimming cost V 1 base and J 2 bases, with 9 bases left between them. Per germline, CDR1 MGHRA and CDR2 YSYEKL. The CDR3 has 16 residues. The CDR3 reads CASSQAWITGANVLTF. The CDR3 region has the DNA TGCGCCAGCAGCCAAGCCTGGATAACTGGGGCCAACGTCCTGACTTTC.

CDR3 DNA sequence: TGTGCCAGCAGCTTAGGGACAGGGGAGGTTGAAGGTCAGCCCCAGCATTTT. This translates into CASSLGTGEVEGQPQHF. V and J are TRBV7-9 and TRBJ1-5, with TRBD1 matching over 9 bases. Germline CDR1 is SEHNR and CDR2 is FQNEAQ (reference sequence). Trimming removed 1 base from V and 6 bases from J; junction bases left unmatched: 10. The CDR3 has 17 residues.

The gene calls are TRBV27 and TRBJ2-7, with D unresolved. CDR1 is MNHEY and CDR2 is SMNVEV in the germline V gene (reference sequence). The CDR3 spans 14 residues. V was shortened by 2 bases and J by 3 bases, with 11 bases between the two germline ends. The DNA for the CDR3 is TGTGCCAGCAGTTTAAAGTACAGTAACTACGAGCAGTACTTC. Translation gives CASSLKYSNYEQYF.

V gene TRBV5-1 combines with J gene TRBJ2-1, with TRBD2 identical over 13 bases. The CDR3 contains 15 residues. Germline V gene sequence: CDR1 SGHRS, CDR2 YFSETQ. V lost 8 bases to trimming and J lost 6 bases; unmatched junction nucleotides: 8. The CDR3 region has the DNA TGCGCCAGTCGGACCGGGACTAGCGGGATCAATGAGCAGTTCTTC. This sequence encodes CASRTGTSGINEQFF.

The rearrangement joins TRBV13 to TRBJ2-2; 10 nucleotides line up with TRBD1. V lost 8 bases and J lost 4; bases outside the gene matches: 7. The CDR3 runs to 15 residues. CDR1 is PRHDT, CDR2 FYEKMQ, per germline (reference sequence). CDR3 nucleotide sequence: TGTGCCAGCGGGGGGACAGGGGCCGTCACCGGGGAGCTGTTTTTT. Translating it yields CASGGTGAVTGELFF.

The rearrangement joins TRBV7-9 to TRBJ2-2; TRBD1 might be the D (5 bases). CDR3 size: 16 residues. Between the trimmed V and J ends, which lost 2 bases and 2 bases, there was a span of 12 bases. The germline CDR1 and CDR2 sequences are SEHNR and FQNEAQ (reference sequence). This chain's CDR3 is CASSLTQRGNTGELFF. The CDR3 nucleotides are TGTGCCAGCAGCTTAACACAAAGGGGAAACACCGGGGAGCTGTTTTTT.